This T cell receptor (beta chain) appears in the sequencing data of a study of blood T cell repertoires in COVID-19. Study summary: There were acute and convalescent COVID-19 samples, and they came from the United States, Italy and Spain. Sources were T cells, B-cell-depleted T cells, or PBMCs; the material itself was cDNA or gDNA.

The authors' processing: Amplification from reference gene primers served as the basis for estimated nucleated cell counts. TCRdb's table, derived via immunoSEQ multiplex PCR, lists solely in-frame clones and lacks some. V and J calls and clone size are given by that table; D and trimming were obtained from the DNA. This table holds just over 80,000 clones, 81% found once. Germline V gene sequence: CDR1 SGHRS, CDR2 YFSETQ. Trimming shortened V by 7 bases and J by 1 base, and 11 bases separated the two germline ends. CDR3 length equals 13 residues. This clone has only a few counts. The J gene is TRBJ1-1, the V gene TRBV5-1; D perhaps matches TRBD1 (5 bases). Input material: peripheral blood. The clonotype was recovered from a man aged 80 or over with acute or convalescent COVID-19. DNA of the CDR3: TGCGCCAGCGCCCGGGGGAGGAACACTGAAGCTTTCTTT. It is translated as CASARGRNTEAFF.